The subject of this entry is one T cell receptor beta chain. This sample is part of a study of blood T cells in healthy people across ages. V lost 1 base, J lost 6 bases, and 8 bases stayed unmatched. This CDR3 region has 15 residues. Germline CDR1 reads DFQATT; CDR2 reads SNEGSKA (reference sequence). Using a J-beta primer mix together with a sample-barcoded 5' primer, a second PCR was run for roughly 6 to 11 cycles. TCRdb re-derived calls from the 5' RACE reads in MiXCR, one entry per CDR3 protein. Of roughly 1 million distinct CDR3 sequences listed, approximately 25% were seen once; the top ten hold 0.65% to 0.75%. The same data also went into a second study, on T cells of mothers and their children.

The sample taken for sequencing was blood. This receptor was identified in a girl aged 2-10 years in good health. This chain joins TRBV20-1 and TRBJ1-2, with 10 bases fitting TRBD1. The CDR3 coding sequence is TGCAGTGCTAGAGTGTTTGGGACAGGGGAGGATGGCTACACCTTC. Protein product: CSARVFGTGEDGYTF.